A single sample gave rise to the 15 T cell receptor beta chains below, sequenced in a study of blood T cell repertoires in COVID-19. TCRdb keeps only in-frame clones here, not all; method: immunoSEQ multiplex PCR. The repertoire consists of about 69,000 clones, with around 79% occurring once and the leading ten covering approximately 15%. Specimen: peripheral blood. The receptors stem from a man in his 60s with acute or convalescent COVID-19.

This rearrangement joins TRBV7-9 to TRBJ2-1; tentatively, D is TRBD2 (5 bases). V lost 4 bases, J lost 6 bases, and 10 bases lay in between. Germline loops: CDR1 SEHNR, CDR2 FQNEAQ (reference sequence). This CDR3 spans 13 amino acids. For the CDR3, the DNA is TGTGCCAGCAGCTCCCGGACTGGCAATGAGCAGTTCTTC. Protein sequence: CASSSRTGNEQFF.

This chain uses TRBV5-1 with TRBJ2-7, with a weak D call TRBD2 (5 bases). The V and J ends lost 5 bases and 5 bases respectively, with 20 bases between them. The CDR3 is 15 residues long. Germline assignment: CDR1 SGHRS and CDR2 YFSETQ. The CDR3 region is CASSKPGILDDEQYF. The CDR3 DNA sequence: TGCGCCAGCAGTAAACCGGGGATTCTGGACGACGAGCAGTACTTC.

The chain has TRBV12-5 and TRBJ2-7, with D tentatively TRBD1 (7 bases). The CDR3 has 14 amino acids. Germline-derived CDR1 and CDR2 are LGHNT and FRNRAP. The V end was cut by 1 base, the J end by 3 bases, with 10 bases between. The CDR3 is CASGLDRGGYEQYF. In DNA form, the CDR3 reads TGTGCTAGTGGTTTGGACAGGGGAGGCTACGAGCAGTACTTC.

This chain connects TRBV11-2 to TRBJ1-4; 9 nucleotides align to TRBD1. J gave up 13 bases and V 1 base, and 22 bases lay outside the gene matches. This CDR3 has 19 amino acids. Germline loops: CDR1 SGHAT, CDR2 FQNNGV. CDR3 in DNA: TGTGCCAGCAGCTTAGGAAGGACAGGGGTGAGGTCCCGTATGGGGAGACTGTTTTTT. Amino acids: CASSLGRTGVRSRMGRLFF.

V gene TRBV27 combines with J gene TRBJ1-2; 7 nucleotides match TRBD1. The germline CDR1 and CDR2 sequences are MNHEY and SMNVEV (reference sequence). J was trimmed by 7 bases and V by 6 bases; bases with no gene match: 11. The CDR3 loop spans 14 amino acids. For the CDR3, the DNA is TGTGCCAGCAGAATCCCCGGGACAGTCTCTGGCTACACCTTC. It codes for CASRIPGTVSGYTF.

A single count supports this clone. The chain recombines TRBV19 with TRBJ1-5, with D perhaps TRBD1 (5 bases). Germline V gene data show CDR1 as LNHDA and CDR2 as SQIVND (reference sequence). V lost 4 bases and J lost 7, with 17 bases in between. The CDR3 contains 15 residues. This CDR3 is CASSNPDTKGQPQHF. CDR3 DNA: TGTGCCAGTAGTAACCCGGACACGAAAGGCCAGCCCCAGCATTTT.

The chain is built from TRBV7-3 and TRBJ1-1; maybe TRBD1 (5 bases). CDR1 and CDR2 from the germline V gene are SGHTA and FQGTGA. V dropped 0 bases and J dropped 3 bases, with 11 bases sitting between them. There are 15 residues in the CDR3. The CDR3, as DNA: TGTGCCAGCAGCTTAACTGGGGCTTTGGACACTGAAGCTTTCTTT. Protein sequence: CASSLTGALDTEAFF. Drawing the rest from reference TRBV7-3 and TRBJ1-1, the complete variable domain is GAGVSQTPSNKVTEKGKYVELRCDPISGHTALYWYRQSLGQGPEFLIYFQGTGAADDSGLPNDRFFAVRPEGSVSTLKIQRTERGDSAVYLCASSLTGALDTEAFFGQGTRLTVV.

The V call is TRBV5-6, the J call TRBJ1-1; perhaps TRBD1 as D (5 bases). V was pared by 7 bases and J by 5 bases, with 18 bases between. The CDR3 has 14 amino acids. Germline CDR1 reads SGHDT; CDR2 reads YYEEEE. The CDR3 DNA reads TGTGCCAGCTTTTGGGGGGAAGTGCGGACTGAAGCTTTCTTT. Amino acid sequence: CASFWGEVRTEAFF.

For the CDR3, the DNA is TGTGCCATCGGGGGGGCAGACACTGAAGCTTTCTTT. This gives the protein CAIGGADTEAFF. The chain recombines TRBV10-3 with TRBJ1-1, with D perhaps matching TRBD1 (6 bases). CDR1 is ENHRY and CDR2 is SYGVKD in the germline V gene. With 8 bases removed from V and 3 bases from J, the gap between germline ends came to 10 bases. The CDR3 runs to 12 residues.

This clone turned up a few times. CDR3 amino acids: CASSLRGDYGYTF. In DNA form, the CDR3 reads TGTGCCAGCAGTTTACGGGGAGACTATGGCTACACCTTC. V usage is TRBV12-3 or TRBV12-4 and J usage is TRBJ1-2; no definite D call. The germline V and J ends were trimmed by 2 bases and 3 bases, with 7 bases remaining between them. CDR3 size: 13 residues.

This CDR3 is CASRHFRGTEAFF. CDR3 bases: TGTGCCAGCAGGCATTTCCGGGGAACTGAAGCTTTCTTT. The chain recombines TRBV3-1 (or the pseudogene TRBV3-2) with TRBJ1-1; D is ambiguous. The ends were cut back, 6 bases at V and 5 bases at J, with 13 bases in the middle. Germline CDR1 reads LGHDT; CDR2 reads YNNKEL (reference sequence). The CDR3 has 13 amino acids.

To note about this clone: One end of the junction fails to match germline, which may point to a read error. The chain's CDR3 is CASSLYSGTGGRETQYF. The CDR3 bases are TGTGCTAGCAGCTTATACTCGGGGACAGGGGGTCGGGAGACCCAGTACTTC. This chain links TRBV7-7 with TRBJ2-5; TRBD1 agrees at 11 bases. CDR1 is SSHAT and CDR2 is FNYEAQ in the germline V gene (reference sequence). The CDR3 length is 17 residues.

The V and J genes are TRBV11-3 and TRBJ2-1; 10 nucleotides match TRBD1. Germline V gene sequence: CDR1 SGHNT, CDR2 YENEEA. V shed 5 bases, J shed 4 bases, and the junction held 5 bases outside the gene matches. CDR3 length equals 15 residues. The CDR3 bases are TGTGCCAGCAGCATGCGGACAGGGGGTTACAATGAGCAGTTCTTC. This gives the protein CASSMRTGGYNEQFF.

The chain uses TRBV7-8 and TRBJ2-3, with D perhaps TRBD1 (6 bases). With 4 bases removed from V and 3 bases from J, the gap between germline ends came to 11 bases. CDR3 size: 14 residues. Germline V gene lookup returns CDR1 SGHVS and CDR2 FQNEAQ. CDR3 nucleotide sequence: TGTGCCAGCAGCTGGTCCAGGGGAACAGATACGCAGTATTTT. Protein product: CASSWSRGTDTQYF. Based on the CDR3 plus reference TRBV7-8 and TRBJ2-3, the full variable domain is GAGVSQSPRYKVAKRGQDVALRCDPISGHVSLFWYQQALGQGPEFLTYFQNEAQLDKSGLPSDRFFAERPEGSVSTLKIQRTQQEDSAVYLCASSWSRGTDTQYFGPGTRLTVL.

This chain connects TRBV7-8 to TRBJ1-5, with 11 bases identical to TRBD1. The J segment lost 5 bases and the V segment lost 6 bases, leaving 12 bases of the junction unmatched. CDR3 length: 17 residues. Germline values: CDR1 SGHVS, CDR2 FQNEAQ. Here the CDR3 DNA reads TGTGCCAGCAGTCTAATGATCGGACAGGGGGCTTATCAGCCCCAGCATTTT. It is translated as CASSLMIGQGAYQPQHF.